The T cell receptor (beta chain) described here comes from a study of blood T cell repertoires in COVID-19. Looking at the study overall: Researchers got acute and convalescent COVID-19 samples from the United States, Italy and Spain. PBMCs, B-cell-depleted T cells, or T cells provided the cDNA or gDNA that made up the material.

Authors' methods: It was from reference gene primer amplification that nucleated cell counts were estimated. Sequencing used immunoSEQ multiplex PCR; TCRdb keeps in-frame clones, though not all of them. That table gives V, J and clone size, and the DNA gave D and trimming. This table holds fewer than 110,000 clones, around 92% found once. Trimming took 6 bases from V and 4 from J, leaving 15 bases between them. Germline lookup yields CDR1 MNHEY and CDR2 SVGAGI. The CDR3 is made up of 14 amino acids. This clonotype was obtained from a man in his fifties or sixties with active COVID-19. The sample consisted of peripheral blood. The V gene is TRBV6-5, the J gene TRBJ1-2; possibly TRBD1 for D (6 bases). DNA for the CDR3: TGTGCCAGCAGCCAAGAGTCAGGGGTCTATGGCTACACCTTC. This encodes CASSQESGVYGYTF.